Listed here are 31 T cell receptor beta chains from one sample, sequenced in a study of OX40 agonist ivuxolimab in advanced cancers. Produced via immunoSEQ multiplex PCR; TCRdb's table is partial and in-frame only. The data hold tens of thousands of clones, with 70% to 85% observed a single time. The sequencing used CD4+ or CD8+ T cells sorted from blood, collected in a trial of the OX40 agonist ivuxolimab. All receptors derive from an adult with an advanced solid tumor such as melanoma, head and neck, liver or kidney cancer.

This sequence joins TRBV2 and TRBJ1-2; D unresolved. V was pared by 3 bases and J by 6 bases, with 5 bases between. Per the germline V gene, CDR1 is SNHLY and CDR2 is FYNNEI. The CDR3 totals 11 residues. CDR3 DNA sequence: TGTGCCAGCAGTGAGTTTGATGGCTACACCTTC. Its translation is CASSEFDGYTF.

The chain employs TRBV7-3 and TRBJ2-1, with 14 bases that match TRBD2. The J segment lost 8 bases and the V segment lost 5 bases, leaving 2 bases of the junction unmatched. The germline CDR1 and CDR2 sequences are SGHTA and FQGTGA. This CDR3 is 14 amino acids long. The CDR3 spells CASSRGLAGDEQFF. CDR3 nucleotides: TGTGCCAGCAGCAGGGGACTAGCGGGAGATGAGCAGTTCTTC.

The CDR3 nucleotides are TGTGCCAGCAGCGTACCCCCCGAGGGCACTGAAGCTTTCTTT. The encoded protein is CASSVPPEGTEAFF. The V call is TRBV9, the J call TRBJ1-1; D call uncertain. Germline V gives CDR1 SGDLS, CDR2 YYNGEE. V was clipped by 1 base and J by 4 bases, with 11 bases between them. CDR3 length: 14 amino acids.

The rearrangement links TRBV19 to TRBJ2-7; 7 bases fit TRBD1. The CDR3 covers 14 residues. From germline, CDR1 is LNHDA and CDR2 SQIVND (reference sequence). The V and J ends lost 5 bases and 9 bases, in that order; junction bases with no gene match: 13. CDR3 loop: CASSGRTGLRVQYF. For the CDR3, the DNA is TGTGCCAGTAGTGGTAGGACAGGTCTACGAGTGCAGTACTTC.

The chain carries TRBV11-3 and TRBJ2-1, with TRBD2 matching over 12 bases. The J segment lost 2 bases and the V segment lost 1 base, leaving 3 bases of the junction unmatched. CDR1 and CDR2 from the germline V gene are SGHNT and YENEEA. The CDR3 runs 17 residues. The CDR3 protein is CASSLGLAGGPYNEQFF. The CDR3 DNA reads as TGTGCCAGCAGCTTAGGGCTAGCGGGAGGGCCCTACAATGAGCAGTTCTTC.

This clone was seen only once. Written as DNA, the CDR3 is TGTGCCAGTAGTATCGGCGGGAGAACGATCAGTGAGCAGTTCTTC. Its protein product is CASSIGGRTISEQFF. The chain couples TRBV19 to TRBJ2-1, with TRBD2 matching over 7 bases. The CDR3 runs 15 residues. Germline trimming cut 3 bases from V and 9 bases from J; bases unmatched to any gene: 11. The germline CDR1 and CDR2 sequences are LNHDA and SQIVND (reference sequence).

The V and J genes are TRBV7-9 and TRBJ2-7, with TRBD1 identical over 7 bases. Germline CDR1 reads SEHNR; CDR2 reads FQNEAQ (reference sequence). Trimming cost V 5 bases and J 7 bases; bases outside gene matches: 8. The CDR3 extends over 13 amino acids. CDR3 residues: CASSRRGSWEQYF. CDR3 DNA sequence: TGTGCCAGCAGCCGCAGGGGGAGCTGGGAGCAGTACTTC.

The chain is built from TRBV11-2 and TRBJ2-7; D call uncertain. Trimming shortened V by 0 bases and J by 2 bases, and 14 bases separated the two germline ends. Germline loops: CDR1 SGHAT, CDR2 FQNNGV. CDR3 length: 16 amino acids. The CDR3 loop is CASSLDLASATYEQYF. CDR3 DNA: TGTGCCAGCAGCTTAGATCTGGCTTCGGCAACCTACGAGCAGTACTTC.

The chain links TRBV7-2 to TRBJ2-7; tentatively, D is TRBD2 (5 bases). CDR3 size: 16 residues. V shed 1 base and J shed 0 bases, with 13 bases lying between them. The germline V gene has CDR1 SGHTA and CDR2 FQGNSA. The CDR3: CASSLVGGPISYEQYF. The CDR3 coding sequence is TGTGCCAGCAGCTTAGTTGGCGGGCCAATCTCCTACGAGCAGTACTTC.

The V and J genes are TRBV5-4 and TRBJ2-1; D may match TRBD1 or TRBD2 (5 bases each). Germline lookup yields CDR1 SGHNT and CDR2 YYREEE (reference sequence). The CDR3 has 16 amino acids. Trimming took off 2 bases at V and 6 bases at J, with 18 bases between the two ends. DNA of the CDR3: TGTGCCAGCAGCTTTGGGGCGGATCTAGGGACCAATGAGCAGTTCTTC. Protein product: CASSFGADLGTNEQFF. The full variable domain, with the rest looked up from reference TRBV5-4 and TRBJ2-1, is ETGVTQSPTHLIKTRGQQVTLRCSSQSGHNTVSWYQQALGQGPQFIFQYYREEENGRGNFPPRFSGLQFPNYSSELNVNALELDDSALYLCASSFGADLGTNEQFFGPGTRLTVL.

The DNA for the CDR3 is TGTGCCAGCAGCTTAGGACTAGCGGGAGTTGGTGAGCAGTTCTTC. Residues: CASSLGLAGVGEQFF. The J gene is TRBJ2-1, the V gene TRBV7-2; 12 bases align to TRBD2. The CDR3 sequence is 15 residues long. CDR1 is SGHTA, CDR2 FQGNSA, per germline. The ends lost 1 base at V and 9 bases at J; junction bases unmatched: 4.

This chain uses TRBV7-9 with TRBJ2-5; D not resolved. Germline-derived CDR1 and CDR2 are SEHNR and FQNEAQ (reference sequence). There are 12 residues in the CDR3. V lost 1 base and J lost 4, with 4 bases in between. The CDR3, as DNA: TGTGCCAGCAGCTTAGTCAGAGAGACCCAGTACTTC. It encodes CASSLVRETQYF.

This clone was picked up a small number of times. The rearrangement joins TRBV7-2 to TRBJ1-5; D is undetermined. Germline V CDR1 and CDR2: SGHTA, FQGNSA. The CDR3 contains 16 residues. Trimming cost V 1 base and J 0 bases, with 10 bases left between them. In DNA, the CDR3 is TGTGCCAGCAGCTTAGTAGGGCCCCCTAGCAATCAGCCCCAGCATTTT. This encodes CASSLVGPPSNQPQHF.

The chain has TRBV4-1 and TRBJ2-7, with TRBD2 matching over 14 bases. The CDR3 contains 16 residues. Germline CDR1 reads MGHRA; CDR2 reads YSYEKL. V lost 1 base to trimming and J lost 2 bases; unmatched junction nucleotides: 1. The CDR3 nucleotides read TGCGCCAGCAGCCAAGGACTAGCGGGAGGGCCCTACGAGCAGTACTTC. It translates to CASSQGLAGGPYEQYF.

This chain joins TRBV2 and TRBJ1-4; D perhaps matches TRBD1 (5 bases). From germline, CDR1 is SNHLY and CDR2 FYNNEI. The CDR3 spans 14 residues. The V end lost 10 bases, the J end lost 4 bases, and 16 bases lay between the germline ends. CDR3 DNA sequence: TGTGCCACCCGAGACAGCAGTCTTAATGAAAAACTGTTTTTT. This codes for CATRDSSLNEKLFF.

This clone was observed a single time. The DNA of the CDR3 is TGTGCCAGCAGCGTAGCGGGACTGTACAATGAGCAGTTCTTC. As protein: CASSVAGLYNEQFF. The chain recombines TRBV11-3 with TRBJ2-1; 8 positions agree with TRBD2. In germline, CDR1 is SGHNT, CDR2 YENEEA. The J segment lost 4 bases and the V segment lost 5 bases, leaving 4 bases of the junction unmatched. The CDR3 consists of 14 residues.

This clone has only a few counts. The V gene is TRBV15, the J gene TRBJ2-1; no reliable D call. The CDR3 contains 16 residues. Germline CDR1 LNHNV, CDR2 YYDKDF (reference sequence). Trimming shortened V by 0 bases and J by 2 bases, and 11 bases separated the two germline ends. Here the CDR3 reads CATSRDLDQTYNEQFF. CDR3 sequence (DNA): TGTGCCACCAGCAGAGATCTGGACCAAACCTACAATGAGCAGTTCTTC.

This chain connects TRBV6-5 to TRBJ2-7, with TRBD2 matching over 7 bases. This CDR3 region has 15 residues. Germline trimming cut 5 bases from V and 2 bases from J; bases unmatched to any gene: 9. CDR1 is MNHEY and CDR2 is SVGAGI in the germline V gene. Here the CDR3 reads CASSPTSAATYEQYF. The CDR3 DNA reads as TGTGCCAGCAGTCCAACTAGCGCCGCCACCTACGAGCAGTACTTC.

The V call is TRBV27, the J call TRBJ1-2; D is undetermined. Germline V gene data show CDR1 as MNHEY and CDR2 as SMNVEV (reference sequence). The CDR3 consists of 14 residues. V shed 0 bases and J shed 4 bases, with 9 bases lying between them. CDR3 in amino acids: CASSLSGFGYGYTF. Written as DNA, the CDR3 is TGTGCCAGCAGTTTATCGGGGTTTGGCTATGGCTACACCTTC.

V and J are TRBV7-8 and TRBJ1-2, with D unresolved. V was pared by 5 bases and J by 7 bases, with 11 bases between. The CDR3 totals 12 residues. Germline CDR1 is SGHVS and CDR2 is FQNEAQ. This CDR3 reads CASSPSGGGYTF. Here the CDR3 DNA reads TGTGCCAGCAGCCCCAGCGGAGGTGGCTACACCTTC.

The chain links TRBV28 to TRBJ1-3; 9 positions agree with TRBD1. This CDR3 comprises 14 residues. The junction had 6 bases not matched to a gene; V was cut back by 8 bases and J by 4 bases. Germline assignment: CDR1 MDHEN and CDR2 SYDVKM. CDR3 amino acids: CASFGTGSGNTIYF. The CDR3 DNA follows: TGTGCCAGCTTCGGGACAGGGTCGGGAAACACCATATATTTT.

Written as DNA, the CDR3 is TGTGCCAGCAGCTCCCGGGCAACTAATGAAAAACTGTTTTTT. This encodes CASSSRATNEKLFF. The J gene is TRBJ1-4, the V gene TRBV7-2; D is ambiguous. CDR1 is SGHTA, CDR2 FQGNSA, per germline. The V and J ends lost 4 bases and 0 bases respectively, with 6 bases between them. The length of the CDR3 is 14 residues.

This clone was seen only a few times. The rearrangement joins TRBV7-9 to TRBJ2-1; 13 bases fit TRBD2. CDR3 length: 16 amino acids. V lost 5 bases, J lost 1 base, and 2 bases stayed unmatched. Germline V gene data show CDR1 as SEHNR and CDR2 as FQNEAQ (reference sequence). The DNA of the CDR3 is TGTGCCAGCAGCCCGACTAGCGGGAGGTCCTACAATGAGCAGTTCTTC. It yields the protein CASSPTSGRSYNEQFF.

The gene calls are TRBV7-2 and TRBJ2-2; TRBD2 might be the D (6 bases). The CDR3 is made up of 16 amino acids. The V end was cut by 3 bases, the J end by 4 bases, with 15 bases between. Germline CDR1 is SGHTA and CDR2 is FQGNSA. In DNA, the CDR3 is TGTGCCAGCAGCTTTCTTTCCGGGAGAGGCACCGGGGAGCTGTTTTTT. It is translated as CASSFLSGRGTGELFF.

This clone has only a few counts. The chain recombines TRBV7-6 with TRBJ1-5; D is ambiguous. This CDR3 has 13 amino acids. The V and J ends lost 4 bases and 5 bases respectively, with 9 bases between them. The V gene's germline CDR1 is SGHVS and CDR2 FNYEAQ. The CDR3, as DNA: TGTGCCAGCAGCTCCGCTAACGATCAGCCCCAGCATTTT. It specifies CASSSANDQPQHF.

As to this clone: One end of the junction does not line up with germline, which may come from a read error. The sample contains more than one DNA sequence encoding this CDR3. V is TRBV7-9 and J is TRBJ2-1; 9 bases are shared with TRBD2. The V gene's germline CDR1 is SEHNR and CDR2 FQNEAQ (reference sequence). This CDR3 has 16 amino acids. The CDR3 coding sequence is TGTGCCAGCAGCCTAGCCCCAAGGACTAGCGTACATGAGCAGTTCTTC. Translating gives CASSLAPRTSVHEQFF.

The chain employs TRBV19 and TRBJ2-2; unclear D gene. In germline, CDR1 is LNHDA, CDR2 SQIVND (reference sequence). Trimming left V 1 base short and J 6 bases short, with 12 bases between. This CDR3 comprises 15 residues. The CDR3 reads CASSIGSNPPGELFF. CDR3 coding DNA: TGTGCCAGTAGTATAGGTAGTAATCCGCCCGGGGAGCTGTTTTTT.

The table lists this clone with a few counts. The chain links TRBV19 to TRBJ2-7; possibly TRBD2 for D (5 bases). CDR3 size: 13 residues. Germline V gene sequence: CDR1 LNHDA, CDR2 SQIVND (reference sequence). V lost 5 bases to trimming and J lost 4 bases, with 12 bases between them. The CDR3 nucleotides are TGTGCCAGTAGTCGAAACGGAGGTTACGAGCAGTACTTC. It yields the protein CASSRNGGYEQYF.

The V gene is TRBV27, the J gene TRBJ2-2; 7 bases align to TRBD1. J gave up 4 bases and V 2 bases, and 4 bases lay outside the gene matches. This CDR3 region has 15 residues. CDR1 and CDR2 (germline): MNHEY, SMNVEV (reference sequence). CDR3 sequence (DNA): TGTGCCAGCAGTTTAGTAGGGGGCCTCACCGGGGAGCTGTTTTTT. Residues: CASSLVGGLTGELFF.

V gene TRBV7-9 combines with J gene TRBJ1-1; TRBD1 matches 8 bases. Per germline, CDR1 SEHNR and CDR2 FQNEAQ (reference sequence). V lost 8 bases, J lost 5 bases, and 7 bases stayed unmatched. The length of the CDR3 is 13 residues. In nucleotides, the CDR3 is TGTGCCAGCGGTGGACAGGGAGAAACTGAAGCTTTCTTT. As protein: CASGGQGETEAFF.

This chain links TRBV2 with TRBJ2-1, with 8 bases that match TRBD2. The germline V gene encodes CDR1 SNHLY and CDR2 FYNNEI. The CDR3 consists of 14 residues. J lost 0 bases, V lost 7 bases, and 2 bases had no gene match. In DNA, the CDR3 is TGTGCCAGCAAAAGCGGGAGCTCCTACAATGAGCAGTTCTTC. Translating it yields CASKSGSSYNEQFF.